The rows below give T cell receptor beta chains drawn from one sample of a study of beta chain features in type 1 diabetes. Method: immunoSEQ multiplex PCR; TCRdb's copy keeps in-frame clones and lacks some. Here the sample spans hundreds of thousands of clones, 8% being singletons. Sequenced material: central memory CD4+ T cells from blood. Receptors originate from a woman younger than 35 in good health. Both conserved end residues are part of each CDR3. D genes are given only for firm matches. Clone size is not always given. Where it is, it says once, few, many or a class for expanded clones.

V	D	size	J	CDR3	DNA
TRBV14	TRBD1	few	TRBJ2-1	CASSQVGQASYNEQFF	TGTGCCAGCAGCCAAGTGGGACAGGCTTCGTACAATGAGCAGTTCTTC
TRBV7-2	NA	NA	TRBJ2-1	CASSSEYNEQFF	TGTGCCAGCAGCTCCGAGTACAATGAGCAGTTCTTC
TRBV11-2	NA	NA	TRBJ2-7	CASSDQGRYEQYF	TGTGCCAGCAGCGATCAGGGGCGCTACGAGCAGTACTTC
TRBV15	NA	few	TRBJ1-3	CATSRDSGAGNTIYF	TGTGCCACCAGCAGAGATTCAGGGGCTGGAAACACCATATATTTT
TRBV7-9	TRBD2	NA	TRBJ2-6	CASSLLAGSSGANVLTF	TGTGCCAGCAGCCTACTAGCGGGGAGCTCTGGGGCCAACGTCCTGACTTTC
TRBV2	TRBD1	NA	TRBJ2-5	CASNRDRGHQETQYF	TGTGCCAGCAACAGGGACAGGGGGCACCAAGAGACCCAGTACTTC
TRBV7-3	NA	NA	TRBJ2-2	CASSLTPANTGELFF	TGTGCCAGCAGCTTAACACCGGCGAACACCGGGGAGCTGTTTTTT
TRBV7-8	NA	many	TRBJ2-5	CASSLPGAGQETQYF	TGTGCCAGCAGCTTACCAGGGGCAGGCCAAGAGACCCAGTACTTC
TRBV10-2	NA	few	TRBJ2-7	CASTAGVSYEQYF	TGCGCCAGCACGGCAGGGGTATCCTACGAGCAGTACTTC
TRBV7-9	NA	NA	TRBJ2-4	CASSGARGIQYF	TGTGCCAGCAGCGGGGCCCGGGGCATTCAGTACTTC
TRBV7-2	TRBD2	NA	TRBJ2-7	CASSLAPAGAYEQYF	TGTGCCAGCAGCTTAGCCCCAGCGGGAGCCTACGAGCAGTACTTC
TRBV15	TRBD2	few	TRBJ2-1	CATSRDRSGRASNEQFF	TGTGCCACCAGCAGAGATCGAAGCGGGAGGGCATCCAATGAGCAGTTCTTC
TRBV6-5	TRBD1	few	TRBJ2-5	CASRRTGTLQETQYF	TGTGCCAGCAGAAGGACAGGGACCCTCCAAGAGACCCAGTACTTC
TRBV2	NA	few	TRBJ2-3	CASSEVSATDTQYF	TGTGCCAGCAGTGAAGTATCGGCCACAGATACGCAGTATTTT
TRBV5-6	NA	many	TRBJ2-7	CASSLGYEQYF	TGTGCCAGCAGCTTGGGGTACGAGCAGTACTTC
TRBV28	NA	few	TRBJ2-1	CASTRAGGYNEQFF	TGTGCCAGCACTCGGGCAGGGGGGTACAATGAGCAGTTCTTC
TRBV7-2	NA	NA	TRBJ2-3	CASSLWRTYTDTQYF	TGTGCCAGCAGCTTATGGCGCACATACACAGATACGCAGTATTTT
TRBV20-1	NA	NA	TRBJ2-3	CSARLGDTQYF	TGCAGTGCTAGGTTGGGGGATACGCAGTATTTT
TRBV9	TRBD2	NA	TRBJ2-1	CASSVALAGGRGEGEQFF	TGTGCCAGCAGCGTAGCACTAGCGGGAGGCCGGGGGGAGGGTGAGCAGTTCTTC
TRBV5-1	NA	NA	TRBJ2-7	CASSLLSSYSYEQYF	TGCGCCAGCAGCTTGCTGTCTAGCTACTCCTACGAGCAGTACTTC
TRBV6-1	NA	NA	TRBJ2-7	CASLGRTSYEQYF	TGTGCCAGCCTGGGACGGACCTCCTACGAGCAGTACTTC
TRBV19	TRBD1	NA	TRBJ2-7	CASEGQGTYEQYF	TGTGCCAGTGAAGGACAGGGTACGTACGAGCAGTACTTC
TRBV9	NA	few	TRBJ2-1	CASSVSPRSNEQFF	TGTGCCAGCAGCGTATCCCCCCGATCCAATGAGCAGTTCTTC
TRBV2	NA	NA	TRBJ2-1	CASSREAISSYNEQFF	TGTGCCAGCTCGAGGGAGGCCATTAGCTCCTACAATGAGCAGTTCTTC
TRBV4-2	NA	NA	TRBJ2-7	CASSQEGSVAREQYF	TGTGCCAGCAGCCAAGAGGGATCAGTAGCCCGCGAGCAGTACTTC
TRBV9	NA	NA	TRBJ2-1	CASSVGTTREDEQFF	TGTGCCAGCAGCGTAGGGACCACCAGAGAGGATGAGCAGTTCTTC
TRBV6-5	TRBD1	many	TRBJ2-2	CASRRDRRNTGELFF	TGTGCCAGCAGAAGGGACAGACGGAACACCGGGGAGCTGTTTTTT
TRBV6-1	TRBD2	NA	TRBJ2-7	CASSRGGEAHYEQYF	TGTGCCAGCAGTAGGGGAGGGGAGGCGCACTACGAGCAGTACTTC
TRBV12-5	NA	NA	TRBJ2-1	CASGSPHNEQFF	TGTGCTAGTGGTTCCCCCCACAATGAGCAGTTCTTC